This T cell receptor (beta chain) appears in the sequencing data of a study of regulatory T cells in long-lasting Graves disease. The authors built TCR beta libraries using iRepertoire HTBI primers and Arm-PCR of CDR3 regions. TCRdb recomputed calls from the multiplex PCR reads with MiXCR, one row per CDR3 protein. The sample consists of 550,000 to 600,000 distinct CDR3 sequences, approximately 16% of them appearing once. Points from the study as a whole: Examination was confined to peripheral blood, excluding thyroid tissue.

Time point given: newly diagnosed GD, antithyroid drugs for less than 3 months. Extracted RNA from PBMCs served as the source of the TCR library. Recruitment took place at an endocrinology department in Xi'an, China. In this sample, this clonotype turned up a few times. The antigen is unknown. This CDR3 has 17 amino acids. Trimming cost V 9 bases and J 0 bases; bases outside gene matches: 11. Per germline, CDR1 MNHNS and CDR2 SASEGT. These data are also associated with another study on T cells in Graves' hyperthyroidism and ophthalmopathy. That work contributes: Subjects aged 18 to 65 presented with newly diagnosed hyperthyroidism of less than 2 months' duration. Ophthalmopathy got predicted by the model a median roughly 6.4 months before its onset.

V usage is TRBV6-1 and J usage is TRBJ2-2; 9 bases align to TRBD2. The material sequenced was peripheral blood mononuclear cells (PBMCs), taken at new diagnosis, from a patient treated with antithyroid drugs. This TCR derives from a young man with Graves disease. CDR3 bases: TGTGCCAGTCCACCCTGGGCGGGAGGGTCGAACACCGGGGAGCTGTTTTTT. Translating gives CASPPWAGGSNTGELFF.